The 30 T cell receptor beta chains presented below share a single source sample, sequenced in a study of T cells in Graves' hyperthyroidism and ophthalmopathy. Researchers amplified the TCR beta CDR3 regions from RNA transcripts. During a first-round RT-PCR of the TCR CDR3, the HTBI primer set was used. TCRdb itself ran the multiplex PCR reads through MiXCR, one entry per CDR3 protein. The table lists approximately 530,000 distinct CDR3 sequences, nearly 20% of them singletons. Sequencing was performed on blood. The receptors here all came from a man in his forties with Graves' ophthalmopathy.

The chain carries TRBV19 and TRBJ1-1; the D gene is possibly TRBD1 (5 bases). Germline-derived CDR1 and CDR2 are LNHDA and SQIVND (reference sequence). V lost 7 bases, J lost 10 bases, and 22 bases lay in between. This CDR3 has 14 amino acids. The CDR3 sequence: CASTASREGSRAFF. Here the CDR3 DNA reads TGTGCCAGTACCGCTTCCAGGGAGGGGTCTCGAGCTTTCTTT. The full variable domain, rest sourced from reference TRBV19 and TRBJ1-1, is DGGITQSPKYLFRKEGQNVTLSCEQNLNHDAMYWYRQDPGQGLRLIYYSQIVNDFQKGDIAEGYSVSREKKESFPLTVTSAQKNPTAFYLCASTASREGSRAFFGQGTRLTVV.

This chain links TRBV12-3 or TRBV12-4 with TRBJ2-3; D remains ambiguous. The CDR3 contains 13 residues. Trimming cost V 6 bases and J 4 bases, with 11 bases left between them. The CDR3 loop reads CASRAVGADTQYF. The CDR3 coding sequence is TGTGCCAGCAGGGCCGTTGGGGCAGATACGCAGTATTTT.

The DNA for the CDR3 is TGTGCCAGCTCACCAGGGGCCTCCCTAATTCGCACAGATACGCAGTATTTT. Protein sequence: CASSPGASLIRTDTQYF. The rearrangement links TRBV18 to TRBJ2-3; D might be TRBD1 (5 bases). CDR3 size: 17 residues. Germline CDR1 is KGHSH and CDR2 is LQKENI. Deletions cut 2 bases from V and 1 base from J, with 16 bases between.

This clonotype came up a few times. The CDR3 bases are TGTGCCAGCAGCGTAGCTCAGGGGATTAGGGCAGATACGCAGTATTTT. Translated: CASSVAQGIRADTQYF. V and J are TRBV9 and TRBJ2-3, with D possibly matching TRBD1 (6 bases). Trimming removed 0 bases at V and 4 bases at J, with 15 bases between. The CDR3 is 16 amino acids. CDR1 SGDLS and CDR2 YYNGEE come from the germline V gene.

This clonotype was counted many times. The CDR3 DNA follows: TGTGCCAGCAGCCTTGGCGCGTCCTACAATGAGCAGTTCTTC. The encoded protein is CASSLGASYNEQFF. This chain connects TRBV5-6 to TRBJ2-1; D not resolved. V lost 4 bases to trimming and J lost 1 base, with 9 bases between them. The CDR3 extends over 14 amino acids. Germline V gives CDR1 SGHDT, CDR2 YYEEEE.

This clonotype was detected a few times. This rearrangement joins TRBV6-5 to TRBJ2-3; TRBD1 is a possible D gene (5 bases). Trimming took off 2 bases at V and 2 bases at J, with 14 bases between the two ends. The CDR3 is 16 amino acids. CDR1 is MNHEY, CDR2 SVGAGI, per germline. In DNA, the CDR3 is TGTGCCAGCAGTTACGGCAGGGTCGGTTTCACAGATACGCAGTATTTT. It specifies CASSYGRVGFTDTQYF.

This clonotype has at least ten counts. CDR3 sequence: CASSLSGELDNEQFF. CDR3 DNA sequence: TGTGCCAGCAGTTTGTCAGGGGAATTGGACAATGAGCAGTTCTTC. The chain employs TRBV12-3 or TRBV12-4 and TRBJ2-1; possible D gene TRBD1, 6 bases. The CDR3 runs 15 residues. Deletions cut 3 bases from V and 5 bases from J, with 14 bases between.

This clonotype was observed at least ten times. The chain couples TRBV3-1 to TRBJ2-1; 10 bases fit TRBD2. CDR1 LGHDT and CDR2 YNNKEL come from the germline V gene (reference sequence). This CDR3 contains 15 residues. Germline trimming cut 5 bases from V and 9 bases from J; bases unmatched to any gene: 10. The CDR3 loop reads CASSSSAGGVTEQFF. As DNA, the CDR3 is TGTGCCAGCAGCTCCTCAGCGGGGGGGGTTACTGAGCAGTTCTTC.

This clonotype was detected ten times or more. The chain employs TRBV27 and TRBJ1-5; no firm D call. Germline CDR1 and CDR2: MNHEY and SMNVEV (reference sequence). V lost 2 bases, J lost 1 base, and 6 bases lay in between. CDR3 length: 14 residues. CDR3 sequence (DNA): TGTGCCAGCAGTTTAGGGGTGAGCAATCAGCCCCAGCATTTT. It translates to CASSLGVSNQPQHF.

The V call is TRBV6-2 or TRBV6-3, the J call TRBJ2-5, with 8 bases that match TRBD2. The CDR3 is made up of 15 amino acids. CDR1 and CDR2 (germline): MNHEY, SVGEGT. Trimming took 1 base from V and 5 from J; bases not matched to a gene: 6. The CDR3 DNA reads TGTGCCAGCAGTTACTTTGGACTAGCTCGGGAGACCCAGTACTTC. It translates to CASSYFGLARETQYF.

This chain links TRBV20-1 with TRBJ1-5, with TRBD1 as a possible D gene (5 bases). V dropped 6 bases and J dropped 2 bases, with 11 bases sitting between them. The CDR3 has 13 residues. In germline, CDR1 is DFQATT, CDR2 SNEGSKA (reference sequence). The CDR3 is CSARRGGNQPQHF. CDR3 DNA sequence: TGCAGTGCCCGACGGGGGGGCAATCAGCCCCAGCATTTT.

This clonotype was detected ten times or more. This chain joins TRBV28 and TRBJ2-1; no reliable D call. Germline lookup yields CDR1 MDHEN and CDR2 SYDVKM. The CDR3 length is 14 residues. V dropped 7 bases and J dropped 5 bases, with 15 bases sitting between them. CDR3 amino acids: CASTASDGHNEQFF. The DNA of the CDR3 is TGTGCCAGCACCGCATCGGACGGACACAATGAGCAGTTCTTC.

V is TRBV10-3 and J is TRBJ1-1; a weak D match, TRBD1 (6 bases). Germline V gives CDR1 ENHRY, CDR2 SYGVKD. Trimming removed 4 bases at V and 7 bases at J, with 16 bases between. This CDR3 comprises 14 residues. CDR3 loop: CAISGLGTSDEAFF. The CDR3 DNA follows: TGTGCCATCAGTGGGCTTGGGACATCGGATGAAGCTTTCTTT.

This clonotype was picked up a small number of times. The chain carries TRBV7-9 and TRBJ1-4, with D unresolved. The CDR3 loop spans 14 amino acids. Germline V gene lookup returns CDR1 SEHNR and CDR2 FQNEAQ (reference sequence). The V and J ends lost 5 bases and 4 bases respectively, with 11 bases between them. The CDR3 bases are TGTGCCAGCAGCGAAGGGAAGGGTAATGAAAAACTGTTTTTT. Translation gives CASSEGKGNEKLFF.

This clonotype was observed at least ten times. The chain couples TRBV28 to TRBJ2-7, with D perhaps TRBD2 (7 bases). The CDR3 spans 13 residues. The germline CDR1 and CDR2 sequences are MDHEN and SYDVKM. V gave up 11 bases and J gave up 1 base, with 15 bases separating them. CDR3 amino acids: CASRGRGSYEQYF. CDR3 nucleotides: TGTGCCTCCCGGGGGAGGGGGTCCTACGAGCAGTACTTC.

V is TRBV5-4 and J is TRBJ1-2; TRBD1 is a possible D gene (6 bases). From germline, CDR1 is SGHNT and CDR2 YYREEE (reference sequence). The length of the CDR3 is 14 residues. V lost 4 bases and J lost 8, with 18 bases in between. CDR3 nucleotide sequence: TGTGCCAGCAGCCAAGAGGGGGGGTTTGGAGGCTACACCTTC. It codes for CASSQEGGFGGYTF.

This clonotype has only a few counts. The DNA of the CDR3 is TGTGCCAGCAGCATAAGACAGGGTTATACAGATACGCAGTATTTT. Translated, it gives CASSIRQGYTDTQYF. This rearrangement joins TRBV7-9 to TRBJ2-3, with TRBD1 identical over 7 bases. The V gene's germline CDR1 is SEHNR and CDR2 FQNEAQ (reference sequence). CDR3 size: 15 residues. J gave up 3 bases and V 5 bases, and 8 bases lay outside the gene matches.

This clonotype showed up just a few times. The chain has TRBV27 and TRBJ2-7; D is perhaps TRBD2 (5 bases). The germline V gene encodes CDR1 MNHEY and CDR2 SMNVEV (reference sequence). The CDR3 loop spans 13 amino acids. V lost 8 bases to trimming and J lost 6 bases, with 17 bases between them. This CDR3 is CASPPRGLSEQYF. DNA of the CDR3: TGTGCCAGCCCCCCAAGAGGGCTGAGCGAGCAGTACTTC.

Comment on this clonotype: A much larger clonotype is one base distant, so this may be a read error. The CDR3 spells CASSHLVAKSEQFF. For the CDR3, the DNA is TGTGCCAGCAGTCACCTAGTAGCGAAAAGTGAGCAGTTCTTC. V and J are TRBV2 and TRBJ2-1, with a tentative D call TRBD2 (5 bases). CDR1 SNHLY and CDR2 FYNNEI come from the germline V gene. This CDR3 comprises 14 residues. Trimming left V 5 bases short and J 9 bases short, with 17 bases between. Full variable domain (missing parts from reference TRBV2 and TRBJ2-1): EPEVTQTPSHQVTQMGQEVILRCVPISNHLYFYWYRQILGQKVEFLVSFYNNEISEKSEIFDDQFSVERPDGSNFTLKIRSTKLEDSAMYFCASSHLVAKSEQFFGPGTRLTVL.

This chain links TRBV5-8 with TRBJ2-5; tentatively, D is TRBD1 or TRBD2 (5 bases each). V was trimmed by 4 bases and J by 5 bases, leaving 18 bases between them. CDR1 and CDR2 (germline): SGHTS, YDEGEE. The CDR3 is 15 amino acids. CDR3 sequence (DNA): TGTGCCAGCAGCCCCGGGGCCCTAAACGCGGAGACCCAGTACTTC. Translated: CASSPGALNAETQYF.

CDR3 amino acids: CASSQGGRGTQETQYF. In nucleotides, the CDR3 is TGTGCCAGCAGCCAAGGGGGCCGGGGGACACAAGAGACCCAGTACTTC. V usage is TRBV7-9 and J usage is TRBJ2-5, with D perhaps matching TRBD1 (7 bases). CDR1 and CDR2 from the germline V gene are SEHNR and FQNEAQ (reference sequence). This CDR3 contains 16 residues. The ends were cut back, 5 bases at V and 2 bases at J, with 18 bases in the middle.

The chain employs TRBV27 and TRBJ2-1; 8 bases are a match to TRBD1. V trimming: 6 bases; J trimming: 4 bases; junction bases outside the gene matches: 8. CDR3 length equals 15 residues. Germline-derived CDR1 and CDR2 are MNHEY and SMNVEV (reference sequence). The CDR3 region is CASSSTGGYYNEQFF. The DNA for the CDR3 is TGTGCCAGCAGCTCTACAGGGGGGTATTACAATGAGCAGTTCTTC.

Worth noting for this clonotype: This could be a read error, since a much larger clone is one nucleotide away. The chain uses TRBV12-3 or TRBV12-4 and TRBJ2-3, with 15 bases fitting TRBD2. J lost 2 bases, V lost 5 bases, and 2 bases had no gene match. The CDR3 contains 16 residues. CDR3 sequence: CASSGLAGGNTDTQYF. The CDR3, as DNA: TGTGCCAGCAGTGGACTAGCGGGAGGGAACACAGATACGCAGTATTTT.

The rearrangement links TRBV11-2 to TRBJ2-4; 9 bases map to TRBD2. The trim removed 8 bases at V and 1 base at J, leaving 21 bases unmatched. Germline-derived CDR1 and CDR2 are SGHAT and FQNNGV. This CDR3 has 20 residues. The CDR3 sequence: CASGYPPTGASGVAKNIQYF. CDR3 DNA sequence: TGTGCCAGCGGATACCCCCCTACCGGGGCTAGCGGGGTGGCCAAAAACATTCAGTACTTC.

This clonotype was seen at least ten times. This rearrangement joins TRBV2 to TRBJ1-1; D not certain. Germline lookup yields CDR1 SNHLY and CDR2 FYNNEI. Trimming left V 7 bases short and J 2 bases short, with 14 bases between. The CDR3 spans 14 residues. The CDR3 nucleotides read TGTGCCAGCACCTCCCAACAGATAAACACTGAAGCTTTCTTT. Its protein is CASTSQQINTEAFF.

This clonotype was found many times. The chain employs TRBV7-3 and TRBJ1-1; D unclear. CDR1 and CDR2 (germline): SGHTA, FQGTGA. Trimming took 1 base from V and 4 from J, leaving 10 bases between them. This CDR3 has 14 residues. The CDR3 nucleotides read TGTGCCAGCAGCTTAATGCCCGTGGGCACTGAAGCTTTCTTT. Encoded protein: CASSLMPVGTEAFF.

The chain carries TRBV13 and TRBJ1-1; D is possibly TRBD1 (6 bases). Trimming took 3 bases from V and 5 from J, leaving 16 bases between them. Germline CDR1 and CDR2: PRHDT and FYEKMQ (reference sequence). This CDR3 is 15 amino acids long. CDR3 amino acids: CASSFTIRGGTEAFF. The CDR3 DNA reads TGTGCCAGCAGCTTTACGATCAGGGGAGGGACTGAAGCTTTCTTT.

In this sample, this clonotype turned up a few times. The V gene is TRBV5-1, the J gene TRBJ2-2; D gene ambiguous. This CDR3 is 13 amino acids long. V gave up 6 bases and J gave up 7 bases, with 13 bases separating them. Germline-derived CDR1 and CDR2 are SGHRS and YFSETQ. As DNA, the CDR3 is TGCGCCAGCACCGTTAGCCCGGGCGGGGAGCTGTTTTTT. Protein sequence: CASTVSPGGELFF.

This clonotype was detected only a few times. V usage is TRBV18 and J usage is TRBJ2-5, with 9 bases lining up with TRBD1. In germline, CDR1 is KGHSH, CDR2 LQKENI. The CDR3 extends over 15 amino acids. V lost 4 bases to trimming and J lost 1 base; unmatched junction nucleotides: 4. The DNA of the CDR3 is TGTGCCAGCTCACTCCAGACAGGGGGCCAAGAGACCCAGTACTTC. It yields the protein CASSLQTGGQETQYF.

This clonotype was detected many times. The chain combines TRBV11-3 with TRBJ2-2; tentative D call: TRBD2 (7 bases). Germline V gene data show CDR1 as SGHNT and CDR2 as YENEEA. V was clipped by 2 bases and J by 5 bases, with 12 bases between them. The CDR3 extends over 15 amino acids. CDR3 in amino acids: CASSLRRGGTGELFF. The DNA of the CDR3 is TGTGCCAGCAGCTTACGAAGGGGGGGTACCGGGGAGCTGTTTTTT.